There are many counts of the clone carrying this T cell receptor (beta chain). Its antigen is still unknown. This sample was taken from a study of response to subunit inactivated influenza vaccine. TCRdb re-called the RT-PCR reads with MiXCR, one entry per CDR3 protein. The repertoire holds 860,000 or so distinct CDR3 sequences, 21% seen once, with more than 8.5% in the top ten. This CDR3 has 14 amino acids. The V gene lost 5 bases and the J gene lost 4 bases, with 16 bases spanning the gap. Germline V gene lookup returns CDR1 DFQATT and CDR2 SNEGSKA (reference sequence). Study conclusions and caveats: The authors put forward the suggestion that each seasonal influenza vaccination may bring in only a limited number of new T cells.

Sequenced material: PBMCs from blood, taken more than 4 days after vaccination. The genes are TRBV20-1 and TRBJ2-3; D might be TRBD1 or TRBD2, each matching 5 bases. The sequence came from a man aged 45-65 years who received an inactivated influenza vaccine. In DNA, the CDR3 is TGCAGTGCTGAGAGCGGAGAAGGGGCAGATACGCAGTATTTT. Amino acid sequence: CSAESGEGADTQYF.